These 7 T cell receptor beta chains were sequenced from one sample in a study of response to subunit inactivated influenza vaccine. One entry per CDR3 protein results from TCRdb running MiXCR on the RT-PCR reads. The sample records hundreds of thousands of distinct CDR3 sequences, approximately 7.1% being singletons. Sequences were derived from PBMCs from blood, sampled less than 30 months after vaccination. These TCRs come from a man between 50 and 70 years old who received an inactivated influenza vaccine.

Only a few counts were recorded for this clonotype. The chain recombines TRBV2 with TRBJ2-5; D not certain. This CDR3 region has 13 residues. CDR1 and CDR2 from the germline V gene are SNHLY and FYNNEI. The germline V and J ends were trimmed by 6 bases and 7 bases, with 15 bases remaining between them. CDR3 sequence: CASRGKTLGTQYF. For the CDR3, the DNA is TGTGCCAGCAGAGGAAAAACCCTCGGGACCCAGTACTTC.

This clonotype was seen a few times. The chain joins TRBV20-1 to TRBJ2-1; the match to TRBD2 covers 11 bases. In germline, CDR1 is DFQATT, CDR2 SNEGSKA (reference sequence). V was pared by 7 bases and J by 4 bases, with 6 bases of the junction left unmatched. CDR3 length: 14 amino acids. The CDR3 spells CSVSGLAGYNEQFF. DNA for the CDR3: TGCAGTGTCAGCGGACTAGCGGGTTACAATGAGCAGTTCTTC.

Ten or more counts support this clonotype. DNA of the CDR3: TGCGCCAGCAGCCATTTTGGAGGCAATTACGAGCAGTACTTC. Amino acid sequence: CASSHFGGNYEQYF. This chain connects TRBV4-1 to TRBJ2-7, with D maybe TRBD2 (5 bases). V lost 3 bases to trimming and J lost 4 bases, with 13 bases between them. The CDR3 totals 14 residues. The germline CDR1 and CDR2 sequences are MGHRA and YSYEKL.

This clonotype came up a few times. J is TRBJ1-6 and V is TRBV7-2; D not resolved. The CDR3 has 14 amino acids. Germline loops: CDR1 SGHTA, CDR2 FQGNSA. V was clipped by 1 base and J by 6 bases, with 7 bases between them. CDR3: CASSLEQINSPLHF. The DNA of the CDR3 is TGTGCCAGCAGCTTAGAACAGATTAATTCACCCCTCCACTTT.

This clonotype was seen ten or more times. The chain is built from TRBV4-2 and TRBJ2-5, with D possibly matching TRBD1 (6 bases). The germline gives CDR1 LGHNA, CDR2 YNFKEQ. Trimming shortened V by 2 bases and J by 7 bases, and 11 bases separated the two germline ends. The CDR3 sequence is 13 residues long. The chain's CDR3 is CASSQSKGGTQYF. DNA for the CDR3: TGTGCCAGCAGCCAATCCAAAGGGGGGACCCAGTACTTC.

This chain uses TRBV15 with TRBJ2-7, with D possibly being TRBD1 or TRBD2 (5 bases each). The germline gives CDR1 LNHNV, CDR2 YYDKDF (reference sequence). The V end was cut by 0 bases, the J end by 0 bases, with 12 bases between. CDR3 size: 16 residues. This CDR3 is CATSRDAEGISYEQYF. The DNA of the CDR3 is TGTGCCACCAGCAGAGATGCCGAGGGGATCTCCTACGAGCAGTACTTC.

The table lists this clonotype with a few counts. The CDR3 sequence: CASSATGGMNTEAFF. The DNA for the CDR3 is TGCGCCAGCAGCGCGACAGGGGGCATGAACACTGAAGCTTTCTTT. The chain is built from TRBV5-1 and TRBJ1-1; 10 nucleotides line up with TRBD1. The CDR3 is made up of 15 amino acids. Germline CDR1 SGHRS, CDR2 YFSETQ. Germline trimming cut 4 bases from V and 0 bases from J; bases unmatched to any gene: 3.